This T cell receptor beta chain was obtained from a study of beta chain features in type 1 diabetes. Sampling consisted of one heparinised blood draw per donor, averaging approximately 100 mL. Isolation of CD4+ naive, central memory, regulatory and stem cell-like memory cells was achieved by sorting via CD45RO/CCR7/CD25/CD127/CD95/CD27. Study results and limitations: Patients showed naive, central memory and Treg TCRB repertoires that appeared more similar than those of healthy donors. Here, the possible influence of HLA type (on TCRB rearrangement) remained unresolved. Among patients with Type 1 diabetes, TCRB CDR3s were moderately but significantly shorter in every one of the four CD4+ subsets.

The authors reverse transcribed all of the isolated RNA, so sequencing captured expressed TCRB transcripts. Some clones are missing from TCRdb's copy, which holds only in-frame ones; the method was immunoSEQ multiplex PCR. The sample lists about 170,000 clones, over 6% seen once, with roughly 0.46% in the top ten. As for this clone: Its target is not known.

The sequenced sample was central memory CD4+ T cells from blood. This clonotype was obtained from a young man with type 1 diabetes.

The DNA of the CDR3 is TGTGCCAGCTCACCACCCTCAGAGGTCAAAAACATTCAGTACTTC. Protein: CASSPPSEVKNIQYF. The chain employs TRBV18 and TRBJ2-4; no clear D gene. Germline assignment: CDR1 KGHSH and CDR2 LQKENI. V lost 0 bases, J lost 3 bases, and 9 bases lay in between. The CDR3 spans 15 residues.